The clone carrying this T cell receptor beta chain appeared a single time. The CDR3 is 20 residues long. This specimen belongs to a study of T cell responses to AZD1222 COVID-19 vaccine. Assay used: immunoSEQ multiplex PCR; TCRdb lists only in-frame clones, some missing. Among over 100,000 clones listed, around 83% were seen once. This receptor was identified in an adult in good health. The chain recombines TRBV1 with TRBJ2-6; TRBD1 is taken as the D call from the table, unchecked against the DNA. TRBV1 is a documented pseudogene. The sample consisted of peripheral blood, taken on day 0 of AZD1222 vaccination. The CDR3 protein is CTSSQGRAGRLHSGANVLTF. As DNA, the CDR3 is TGCACCAGCAGCCAAGGACGAGCAGGGCGGTTACACTCTGGGGCCAACGTCCTGACTTTC.